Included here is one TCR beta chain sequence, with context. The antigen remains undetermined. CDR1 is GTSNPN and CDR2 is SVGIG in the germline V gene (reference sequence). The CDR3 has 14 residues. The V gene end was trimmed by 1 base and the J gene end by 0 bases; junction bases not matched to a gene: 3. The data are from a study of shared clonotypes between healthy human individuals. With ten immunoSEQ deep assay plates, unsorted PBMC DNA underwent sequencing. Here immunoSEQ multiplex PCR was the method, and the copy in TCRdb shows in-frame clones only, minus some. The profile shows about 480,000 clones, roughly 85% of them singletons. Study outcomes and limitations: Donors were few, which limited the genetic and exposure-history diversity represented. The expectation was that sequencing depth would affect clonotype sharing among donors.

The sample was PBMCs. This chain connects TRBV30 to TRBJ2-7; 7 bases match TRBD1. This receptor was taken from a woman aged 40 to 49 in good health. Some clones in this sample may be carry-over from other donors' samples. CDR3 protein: CAWSGTGDSYEQYF. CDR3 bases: TGTGCCTGGAGTGGGACAGGTGACTCCTACGAGCAGTACTTC.